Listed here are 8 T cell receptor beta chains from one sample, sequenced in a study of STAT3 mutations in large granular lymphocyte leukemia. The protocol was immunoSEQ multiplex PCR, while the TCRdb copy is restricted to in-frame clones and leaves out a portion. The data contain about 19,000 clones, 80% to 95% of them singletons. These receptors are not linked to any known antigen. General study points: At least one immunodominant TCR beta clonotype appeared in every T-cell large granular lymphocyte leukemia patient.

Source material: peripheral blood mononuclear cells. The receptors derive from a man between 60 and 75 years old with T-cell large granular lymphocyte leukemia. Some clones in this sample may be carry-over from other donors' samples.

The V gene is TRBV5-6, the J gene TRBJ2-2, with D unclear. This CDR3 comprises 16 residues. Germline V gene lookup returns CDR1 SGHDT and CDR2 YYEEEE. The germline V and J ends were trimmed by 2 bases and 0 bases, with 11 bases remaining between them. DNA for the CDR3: TGTGCCAGCAGCTTATTAGGTGGAGCGAACACCGGGGAGCTGTTTTTT. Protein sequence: CASSLLGGANTGELFF.

CDR3: CASSWTSEYQETQYF. CDR3 sequence (DNA): TGTGCCAGCAGCTGGACTAGCGAGTACCAAGAGACCCAGTACTTC. The V gene is TRBV5-4, the J gene TRBJ2-5; TRBD2 agrees at 9 bases. The CDR3 totals 15 residues. After removal of 3 bases from V and 0 bases from J, the junction contained 3 bases not matched to a gene. Germline V CDR1 and CDR2: SGHNT, YYREEE (reference sequence).

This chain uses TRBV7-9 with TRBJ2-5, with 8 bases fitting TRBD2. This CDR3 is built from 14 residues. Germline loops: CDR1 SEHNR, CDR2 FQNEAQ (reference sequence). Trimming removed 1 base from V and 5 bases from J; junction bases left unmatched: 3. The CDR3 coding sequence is TGTGCCAGCAGCTTAGACGGGAGGGGGGAGACCCAGTACTTC. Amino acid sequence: CASSLDGRGETQYF.

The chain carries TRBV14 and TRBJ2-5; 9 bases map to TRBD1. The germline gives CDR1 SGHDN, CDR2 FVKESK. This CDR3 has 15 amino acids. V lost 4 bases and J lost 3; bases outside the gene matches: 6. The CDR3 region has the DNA TGTGCCAGCAGCCCCCTTACAGGGGGCGAAGAGACCCAGTACTTC. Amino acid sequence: CASSPLTGGEETQYF.

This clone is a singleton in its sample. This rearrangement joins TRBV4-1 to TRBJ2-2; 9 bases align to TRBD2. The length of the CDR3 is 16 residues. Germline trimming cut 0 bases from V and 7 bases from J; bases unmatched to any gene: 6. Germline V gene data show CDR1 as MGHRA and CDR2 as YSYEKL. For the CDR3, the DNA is TGCGCCAGCAGCCAAGATGGCGGGAGGGAGGGCGGGGAGCTGTTTTTT. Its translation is CASSQDGGREGGELFF.

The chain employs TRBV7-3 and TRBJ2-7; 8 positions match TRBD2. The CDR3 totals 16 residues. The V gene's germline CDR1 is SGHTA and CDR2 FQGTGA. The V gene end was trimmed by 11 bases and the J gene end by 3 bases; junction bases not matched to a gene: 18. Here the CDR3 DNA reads TGTGCCGGAAAAGGGAGTAGCGGGGAGGAAGACTACGAGCAGTACTTC. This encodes CAGKGSSGEEDYEQYF.

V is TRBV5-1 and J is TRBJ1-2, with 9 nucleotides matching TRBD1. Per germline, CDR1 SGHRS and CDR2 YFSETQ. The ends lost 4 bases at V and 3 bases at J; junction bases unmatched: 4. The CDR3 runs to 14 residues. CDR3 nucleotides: TGCGCCAGCAGCGACAGGGGGACAGACTATGGCTACACCTTC. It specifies CASSDRGTDYGYTF.

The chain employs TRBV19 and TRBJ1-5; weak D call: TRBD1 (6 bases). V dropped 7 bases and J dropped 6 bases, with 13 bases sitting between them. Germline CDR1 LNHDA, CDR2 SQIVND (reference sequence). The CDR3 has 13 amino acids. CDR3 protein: CASTHRATQPQHF. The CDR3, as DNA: TGTGCCAGTACCCACAGGGCCACTCAGCCCCAGCATTTT.